This T cell receptor beta chain is from a study of CD8+CD57+ T cells in acquired aplastic anemia. Study-wide context: Sorted CD4+ and CD8+ cell DNA averaged roughly 3 ug.

Patients included in sequencing had previously demonstrated CD8+CD57+ cell expansion by flow cytometry. In regard to this clonotype: The antigen is undetermined.

The CDR3 length is 14 residues. V was trimmed by 5 bases and J by 3 bases, leaving 11 bases between them. According to the study, genomic DNA was the template for TCR beta VDJ and CDR3 profiling. MiXCR was run by TCRdb on the reads, yielding one entry per CDR3 protein. The table has hundreds of thousands of distinct CDR3 sequences, around 30% seen once. Study-level findings and limits: There were 25 to 35 CD8+ CDR3 sequences that occurred in both patients and controls. In CD8+ cells, Simpson's diversity showed no significant difference between patients and controls.

This chain joins TRBV12-3 or TRBV12-4 and TRBJ1-5, with a tentative D call TRBD1 (6 bases). Source material: sorted CD4+, CD8+, or CD8+CD57+ T cells (not recorded which) from PBMCs. This clonotype was sampled from a human donor with aplastic anemia. CDR3 coding DNA: TGTGCCAGCAGTCCGACAGGTTACAATCAGCCCCAGCATTTT. As protein: CASSPTGYNQPQHF.